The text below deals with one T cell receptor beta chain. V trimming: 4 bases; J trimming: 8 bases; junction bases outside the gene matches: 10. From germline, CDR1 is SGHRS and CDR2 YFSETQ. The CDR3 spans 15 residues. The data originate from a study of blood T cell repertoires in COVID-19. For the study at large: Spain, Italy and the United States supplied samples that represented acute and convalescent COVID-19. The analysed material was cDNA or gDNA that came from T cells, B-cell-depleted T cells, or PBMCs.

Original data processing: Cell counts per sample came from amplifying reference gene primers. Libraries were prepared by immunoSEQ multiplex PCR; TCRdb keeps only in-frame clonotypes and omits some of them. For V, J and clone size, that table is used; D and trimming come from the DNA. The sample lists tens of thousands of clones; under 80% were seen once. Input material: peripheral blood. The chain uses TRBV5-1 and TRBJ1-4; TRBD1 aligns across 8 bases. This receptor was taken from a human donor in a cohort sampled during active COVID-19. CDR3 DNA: TGCGCCAGCAGCGTTTCAGGGGGCAGGAACGAAAAACTGTTTTTT. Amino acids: CASSVSGGRNEKLFF. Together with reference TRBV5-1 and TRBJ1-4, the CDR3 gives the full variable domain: KAGVTQTPRYLIKTRGQQVTLSCSPISGHRSVSWYQQTPGQGLQFLFEYFSETQRNKGNFPGRFSGRQFSNSRSEMNVSTLELGDSALYLCASSVSGGRNEKLFFGSGTQLSVL.